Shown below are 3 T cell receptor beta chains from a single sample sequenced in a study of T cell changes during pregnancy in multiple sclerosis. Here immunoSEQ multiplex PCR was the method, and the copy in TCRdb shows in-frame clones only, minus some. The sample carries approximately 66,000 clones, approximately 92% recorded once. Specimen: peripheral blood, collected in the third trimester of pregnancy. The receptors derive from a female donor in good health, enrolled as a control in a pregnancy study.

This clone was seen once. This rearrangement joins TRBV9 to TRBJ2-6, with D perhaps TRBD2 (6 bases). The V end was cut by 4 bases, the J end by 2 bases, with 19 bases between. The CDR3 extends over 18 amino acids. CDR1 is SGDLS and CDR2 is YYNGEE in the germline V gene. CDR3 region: CASSLGLADSPGANVLTF. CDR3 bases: TGTGCCAGCAGCCTGGGACTTGCTGACTCGCCTGGGGCCAACGTCCTGACTTTC.

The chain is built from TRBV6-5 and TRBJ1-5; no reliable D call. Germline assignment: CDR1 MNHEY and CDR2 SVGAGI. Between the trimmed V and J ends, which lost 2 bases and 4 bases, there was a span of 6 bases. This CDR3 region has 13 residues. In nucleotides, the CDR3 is TGTGCCAGCAGTTACAACCTAAATCAGCCCCAGCATTTT. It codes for CASSYNLNQPQHF.

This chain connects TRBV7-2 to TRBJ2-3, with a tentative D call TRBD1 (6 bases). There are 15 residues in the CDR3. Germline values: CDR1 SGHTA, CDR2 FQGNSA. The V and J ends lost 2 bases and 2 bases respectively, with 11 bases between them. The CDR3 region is CASSLQGSLTDTQYF. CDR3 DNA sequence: TGTGCCAGCAGCTTACAGGGGTCCCTCACAGATACGCAGTATTTT.